The 15 T cell receptor beta chains below all came from one sample that was sequenced in a study of blood T cell repertoires in COVID-19. The assay was immunoSEQ multiplex PCR, and TCRdb's table has in-frame clones only and misses some. The sample lists roughly 54,000 clones, more than 90% seen once, with roughly 3.6% in the top ten. Sequenced input: peripheral blood. These receptor sequences come from a man aged 50 to 59 with acute or convalescent COVID-19.

The rearrangement joins TRBV11-3 to TRBJ2-4; TRBD2 matches 13 bases. There are 18 residues in the CDR3. V lost 5 bases to trimming and J lost 0 bases; unmatched junction nucleotides: 7. Per germline, CDR1 SGHNT and CDR2 YENEEA. CDR3 sequence reads: CASSLGLAGAPAKNIQYF. The CDR3 coding sequence is TGTGCCAGCAGCCTCGGACTAGCGGGAGCCCCAGCCAAAAACATTCAGTACTTC.

This chain joins TRBV19 and TRBJ2-5; D perhaps matches TRBD1 (6 bases). The CDR3 contains 14 residues. The germline V gene encodes CDR1 LNHDA and CDR2 SQIVND (reference sequence). V was shortened by 1 base and J by 1 base, with 7 bases between the two germline ends. The CDR3 loop reads CASSIGRGQETQYF. Here the CDR3 DNA reads TGTGCCAGTAGTATAGGCAGGGGCCAAGAGACCCAGTACTTC.

The chain carries TRBV5-6 and TRBJ1-2, with 8 bases matching TRBD1. The junction had 6 bases not matched to a gene; V was cut back by 4 bases and J by 4 bases. Germline values: CDR1 SGHDT, CDR2 YYEEEE. The CDR3 is 14 amino acids. CDR3 protein: CASSSGQGVYGYTF. For the CDR3, the DNA is TGTGCCAGCAGCAGCGGACAGGGTGTCTATGGCTACACCTTC.

The genes are TRBV7-2 and TRBJ1-5, with unresolved D. Germline-derived CDR1 and CDR2 are SGHTA and FQGNSA. The CDR3 is 16 amino acids. Between the trimmed V and J ends, which lost 1 base and 1 base, there was a span of 11 bases. The CDR3 region is CASSLGRPGSNQPQHF. The DNA of the CDR3 is TGTGCCAGCAGCTTAGGCCGCCCGGGGAGCAATCAGCCCCAGCATTTT.

The rearrangement links TRBV5-1 to TRBJ2-7, with TRBD1 matching 8 bases. CDR3 length: 14 residues. Per the germline V gene, CDR1 is SGHRS and CDR2 is YFSETQ. V shed 6 bases, J shed 0 bases, and the junction held 5 bases outside the gene matches. CDR3 DNA sequence: TGCGCCAGCAAAAGACAGGGGAGCTCCTACGAGCAGTACTTC. This sequence encodes CASKRQGSSYEQYF.

V usage is TRBV7-2 and J usage is TRBJ1-2; TRBD1 aligns across 9 bases. The CDR3 runs to 17 residues. With 0 bases clipped from V and 4 bases from J, the junction kept 9 bases outside the gene matches. Germline V gives CDR1 SGHTA, CDR2 FQGNSA. The CDR3, as DNA: TGTGCCAGCAGCTTAGCAAGGATAACAGGGGGCGTCTATGGCTACACCTTC. Encoded protein: CASSLARITGGVYGYTF.

The rearrangement links TRBV10-3 to TRBJ2-2, with D uncertain. V gave up 4 bases and J gave up 1 base, with 7 bases separating them. Germline CDR1 is ENHRY and CDR2 is SYGVKD. The CDR3 contains 14 residues. The CDR3 coding sequence is TGTGCCATCAGTGTCGCGGAGAACACCGGGGAGCTGTTTTTT. Amino acids: CAISVAENTGELFF.

This clone showed up just once. This rearrangement joins TRBV7-9 to TRBJ2-5; D gene uncertain. V shed 0 bases and J shed 2 bases, with 7 bases lying between them. This CDR3 is 14 amino acids long. The germline V gene encodes CDR1 SEHNR and CDR2 FQNEAQ (reference sequence). CDR3: CASSLAGRQETQYF. CDR3 sequence (DNA): TGTGCCAGCAGCTTAGCGGGCAGACAAGAGACCCAGTACTTC.

The chain joins TRBV21-1 to TRBJ2-7; TRBD2, the table's D call, lacks a check against the DNA. TRBV21-1 is deemed a pseudogene. This CDR3 spans 14 amino acids. The DNA for the CDR3 is TGTGCCAGCAGCATGGCTCAGGGAGGCTACGAGCAGTACTTC. Its translation is CASSMAQGGYEQYF.

This rearrangement joins TRBV5-1 to TRBJ2-3; 16 positions agree with TRBD2. This CDR3 has 17 residues. J gave up 2 bases and V 4 bases, and 4 bases lay outside the gene matches. CDR1 SGHRS and CDR2 YFSETQ come from the germline V gene. The CDR3 nucleotides are TGCGCCAGCAGCGCGGGACTAGCGGGAGGGCCCACAGATACGCAGTATTTT. Protein: CASSAGLAGGPTDTQYF.

V is TRBV6-1 and J is TRBJ1-6, with 7 bases that match TRBD1. The V gene's germline CDR1 is MNHNS and CDR2 SASEGT. This CDR3 has 16 residues. Germline trimming cut 4 bases from V and 8 bases from J; bases unmatched to any gene: 11. This CDR3 is CASSAYGQGVDSPLHF. Written as DNA, the CDR3 is TGTGCCAGCAGTGCCTACGGGCAGGGGGTGGATTCACCCCTCCACTTT.

This chain uses TRBV19 with TRBJ1-1; tentative D call: TRBD1 (5 bases). CDR1 LNHDA and CDR2 SQIVND come from the germline V gene (reference sequence). V was clipped by 3 bases and J by 1 base, with 12 bases between them. The CDR3 runs to 15 residues. As DNA, the CDR3 is TGTGCCAGTAGTATGTCAGGGTTCGGGAACACTGAAGCTTTCTTT. Translating gives CASSMSGFGNTEAFF.

This chain connects TRBV9 to TRBJ2-2; 8 bases map to TRBD1. The V gene end was trimmed by 6 bases and the J gene end by 5 bases; junction bases not matched to a gene: 6. The CDR3 is 14 amino acids. CDR1 is SGDLS, CDR2 YYNGEE, per germline. Here the CDR3 reads CASTGQGFTGELFF. The CDR3 DNA follows: TGTGCCAGCACAGGACAGGGATTTACCGGGGAGCTGTTTTTT.

V usage is TRBV11-3 and J usage is TRBJ2-2; 7 positions agree with TRBD1. With 2 bases clipped from V and 0 bases from J, the junction kept 9 bases outside the gene matches. Germline V gene lookup returns CDR1 SGHNT and CDR2 YENEEA. This CDR3 comprises 18 residues. CDR3 in DNA: TGTGCCAGCAGCTTATCGATCGCAGGGGGTCCGAACACCGGGGAGCTGTTTTTT. Translating it yields CASSLSIAGGPNTGELFF.

The chain uses TRBV5-1 and TRBJ1-2; maybe TRBD1 (5 bases). V shed 0 bases and J shed 7 bases, with 10 bases lying between them. Germline V gene data show CDR1 as SGHRS and CDR2 as YFSETQ. CDR3 length: 13 amino acids. The CDR3 loop is CASSLDWGAGYTF. CDR3 DNA: TGCGCCAGCAGCTTGGACTGGGGCGCTGGCTACACCTTC.